Described below is a single TCR beta chain sequence and its context. Its antigen is not known. The record originates from a study of T cells in Graves' hyperthyroidism and ophthalmopathy. Study conclusions and caveats: Ophthalmopathy was distinguished from stable hyperthyroidism by 13 V-J signatures.

Looked up from germline, CDR1 is LGHDT and CDR2 is YNNKEL (reference sequence). The CDR3 is 15 residues long. The V and J ends lost 2 bases and 7 bases, in that order; junction bases with no gene match: 5. Researchers amplified the TCR beta CDR3 regions from RNA transcripts. In the first-round RT-PCR of the TCR CDR3, the HTBI primer set was used. One entry per CDR3 protein results from TCRdb running MiXCR on the multiplex PCR reads. This table holds 400,000 to 450,000 distinct CDR3 sequences, roughly 14% found once. The TCR originated in a man aged 18 to 29 with Graves' ophthalmopathy. The chain links TRBV3-1 to TRBJ2-2; 9 bases are a match to TRBD1. Sequencing was carried out using blood. The CDR3 protein is CASSQRDRDVGELFF. CDR3 coding DNA: TGTGCCAGCAGCCAACGGGACAGGGATGTCGGGGAGCTGTTTTTT.